The rows below give T cell receptor beta chains drawn from one sample of a study of vaccination effects on CD4 cells after COVID-19. Some clones are missing from TCRdb's copy, which holds only in-frame ones; the method was immunoSEQ multiplex PCR. The sample has roughly 24,000 clones; about four fifths are singletons. These receptors lack a known antigen. The sample here was CD4+ T cells from PBMCs cultured with SARS-CoV-2 spike peptides, taken after COVID-19 vaccination. The source is a human donor who received a COVID-19 vaccine. Some clones in this sample may be carry-over from other donors' samples. Each CDR3 is given without its conserved first and last residue. Only part of the rows carry a size: once, few, many, or a class if the clone is expanded.

j_call clone_size v_call cdr3_aa
TRBJ2-3 - TRBV5-8 ASTILRTDTQY
TRBJ2-1 - TRBV11-3 ASSLEQGEDNEQF
TRBJ1-6 - TRBV10-3 AIRGQTNSPLH
TRBJ1-3 - TRBV7-9 ASSLLQGTGNTIY
TRBJ2-2 once TRBV3-1/TRBV3-2 ASSKSWFYANTGELF
TRBJ2-2 - TRBV30 AWSVGDRELF
TRBJ2-2 - TRBV6-6 ASSYWNRGLTGELF
TRBJ1-6 - TRBV29-1 SVEALRTGDSPLH
TRBJ2-3 once TRBV4-1 ASSQDRSGVTQY
TRBJ2-2 - TRBV19 ASSIFQPNTGELF
TRBJ1-1 - TRBV6-2/TRBV6-3 ASSYEGRTEAF
TRBJ1-2 few TRBV4-1 ASSQPGGVGGYT
TRBJ2-1 - TRBV10-1 ASSMEGYNEQF
TRBJ2-2 few TRBV6-1 ASSEAKDRQTGELF
TRBJ2-2 - TRBV5-1 ASSLEGGELF
TRBJ2-2 - TRBV11-2 ASTFLRGRSTGELF
TRBJ1-6 - TRBV3-1/TRBV3-2 ASSPGWGPPYNSPLH
TRBJ2-5 - TRBV7-2 AIRLAGRSETQY
TRBJ1-6 - TRBV3-1/TRBV3-2 ASSQDTGGNSPLH
TRBJ2-1 - TRBV7-2 ASSLAPIVPGEQF
TRBJ1-1 - TRBV7-2 ASSFDRENTEAF
TRBJ2-2 - TRBV2 ASSEERTGELF
TRBJ2-1 - TRBV6-2/TRBV6-3 ASSLTSLNEQF
TRBJ1-2 - TRBV28 ASSFGGSRQHGYT
TRBJ2-5 - TRBV27 ASSFLGGTQETQY
TRBJ1-1 - TRBV3-1/TRBV3-2 ASSQREKLGTEAF
TRBJ2-1 - TRBV5-6 ASSLGGWYGNEQF
TRBJ1-5 - TRBV11-2 ASSLEGRPRNQPQH
TRBJ2-5 - TRBV18 ASSQGLQETQY
TRBJ2-5 - TRBV18 ASSPLATGETQY
TRBJ1-5 - TRBV19 ASSIDRDRGNQPQH
TRBJ1-3 - TRBV12-3/TRBV12-4 ASSPGNTIY
TRBJ1-2 - TRBV27 ASSRQGYNYGYT
TRBJ1-1 - TRBV5-1 ASSTRAGTEAF
TRBJ1-5 - TRBV7-8 ASSLETGFGNQPQH
TRBJ1-5 - TRBV6-5 ASSSLSSNQPQH
TRBJ2-3 - TRBV3-1/TRBV3-2 ASRALAGGPDTQY
TRBJ1-1 - TRBV24-1 ATSVFTGETEAF
TRBJ2-2 - TRBV7-7 ASSFGGGANTGELF
TRBJ2-2 - TRBV6-6 ASLRGHSNTGELF
TRBJ2-4 - TRBV7-2 ASSSQTGLAKNIQY
TRBJ2-5 - TRBV24-1 ATQTSGGQETQY
TRBJ2-1 once TRBV18 ASSPPSSGHEQF
TRBJ2-5 - TRBV18 ASSPARGETQY
TRBJ1-2 - TRBV6-5 ARRQGNMVGYT
TRBJ1-2 once TRBV25-1 ASSSSMGGYT
TRBJ1-5 - TRBV18 ASSPGPNQPQH
TRBJ2-2 - TRBV7-6 ASSPAAGLNTGELF
TRBJ2-3 - TRBV18 ASSDQGARTDTQY